This T cell receptor (beta chain) emerged from a study of lymphopenia after photon versus proton radiotherapy. Produced via immunoSEQ multiplex PCR; TCRdb's table is partial and in-frame only. The sample lists more than 10,000 clones, about 87% occurring once. This specimen consisted of peripheral blood, obtained from a patient treated with photon-based radiotherapy. The receptor was derived from a man aged 55-75 years with pancreatic cancer.

This chain's CDR3 is CASSEIGTDHNEQFF. In nucleotides, the CDR3 is TGTGCCAGCAGTGAAATAGGGACAGACCACAATGAGCAGTTCTTC. The chain combines TRBV6-1 with TRBJ2-1, with TRBD1 matching over 7 bases. The germline V gene has CDR1 MNHNS and CDR2 SASEGT. CDR3 length: 15 residues. V lost 2 bases to trimming and J lost 5 bases; unmatched junction nucleotides: 6.